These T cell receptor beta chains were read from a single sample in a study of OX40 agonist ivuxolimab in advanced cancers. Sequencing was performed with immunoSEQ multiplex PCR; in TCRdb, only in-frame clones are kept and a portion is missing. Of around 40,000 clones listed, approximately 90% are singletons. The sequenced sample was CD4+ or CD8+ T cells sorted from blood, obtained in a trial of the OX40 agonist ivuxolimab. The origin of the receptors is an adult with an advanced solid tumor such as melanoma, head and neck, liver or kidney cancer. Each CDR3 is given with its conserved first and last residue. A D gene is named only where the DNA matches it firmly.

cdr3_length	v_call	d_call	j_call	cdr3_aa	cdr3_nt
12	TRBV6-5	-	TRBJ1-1	CASSYLNTEAFF	TGTGCCAGCAGTTACTTGAACACTGAAGCTTTCTTT
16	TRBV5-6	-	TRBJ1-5	CASSLALGIGNQPQHF	TGTGCCAGCAGCTTGGCCTTAGGGATCGGCAATCAGCCCCAGCATTTT
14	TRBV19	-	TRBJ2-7	CASSIVPGPYEQYF	TGTGCCAGTAGTATAGTACCCGGCCCCTACGAGCAGTACTTC
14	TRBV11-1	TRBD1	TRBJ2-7	CASSLGDRAYEQYF	TGTGCCAGCAGCTTAGGGGACAGGGCCTACGAGCAGTACTTC
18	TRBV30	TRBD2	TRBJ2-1	CAWSGLAGATISYNEQFF	TGTGCCTGGAGTGGACTAGCGGGGGCTACCATTTCCTACAATGAGCAGTTCTTC
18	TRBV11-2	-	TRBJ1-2	CASSLSSGSMAIKTGYTF	TGTGCCAGCAGCTTAAGTTCAGGGAGTATGGCCATCAAAACGGGCTACACCTTC
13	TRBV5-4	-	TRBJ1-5	CASSLGGREPQHF	TGTGCCAGCAGCTTGGGGGGCAGGGAGCCCCAGCATTTT
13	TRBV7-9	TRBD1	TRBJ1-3	CATPWTGGNTIYF	TGTGCCACACCCTGGACAGGTGGAAACACCATATATTTT
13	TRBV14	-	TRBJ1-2	CASSPGHSYGYTF	TGTGCCAGCAGTCCCGGACACTCCTATGGCTACACCTTC
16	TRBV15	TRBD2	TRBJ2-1	CATSRERGGLVNEQFF	TGTGCCACCAGCAGGGAGCGGGGGGGCCTTGTGAATGAGCAGTTCTTC